Included here is one T cell receptor (beta chain) sequence, with context. Its antigen remains unidentified. A junction boundary mismatches the germline segment, possibly from a read error. The data were taken from a study of shared clonotypes between healthy human individuals. The germline CDR1 and CDR2 sequences are MNHNS and SASEGT. The CDR3 loop spans 16 amino acids. The method was immunoSEQ multiplex PCR; TCRdb's version includes in-frame clones alone and lacks a portion of them. The repertoire consists of fewer than 150,000 clones, with 65% to 75% occurring once and the leading ten covering around 25%. Study results and limitations: Larger estimated richness was generally seen in naive subsets than in memory subsets. The donor pool, a small one, limited the genetic and exposure-history diversity represented. What rarefaction showed was incomplete sorted-subset sequencing despite large depth.

The receptor comes from a woman aged 25 to 45 in good health. The sample consisted of memory CD8+ T cells sorted from blood. As to subset: CD45RO+ cells pooled with CCR7-negative TemRA cells. V usage is TRBV6-1 and J usage is TRBJ1-5; 9 nucleotides line up with TRBD1. CDR3 nucleotides: TGTGCCAGCAGTGAACAGGGGGGACAGGGCAACCAGCCCCAGCATTTT. Protein: CASSEQGGQGNQPQHF.